Included here is one T cell receptor (beta chain) sequence, with context. This specimen comes from a study of blood T cell repertoires in COVID-19. Turning to the study itself: PBMCs, B-cell-depleted T cells, or T cells provided the cDNA or gDNA that made up the material.

From germline, CDR1 is SQVTM and CDR2 ANQGSEA. CDR3 length equals 15 residues. Trimming pared 4 bases from V and 0 bases from J, leaving 13 bases between. In the original processing: Amplification of reference gene primers provided the estimated nucleated cell counts. The table came from immunoSEQ multiplex PCR; TCRdb's copy has only in-frame clones and leaves some out. V and J calls and clone size are those listed in that table; D and trimming were worked out from the DNA. The table has roughly 93,000 clones, over 70% seen once. The chain uses TRBV29-1 and TRBJ2-4, with a weak D call TRBD2 (5 bases). The specimen was peripheral blood. The clonotype originates from a woman of 80 years or more with acute or convalescent COVID-19. The CDR3 spells CSVGFGKLAKNIQYF. CDR3 bases: TGCAGCGTTGGCTTCGGGAAACTAGCCAAAAACATTCAGTACTTC.